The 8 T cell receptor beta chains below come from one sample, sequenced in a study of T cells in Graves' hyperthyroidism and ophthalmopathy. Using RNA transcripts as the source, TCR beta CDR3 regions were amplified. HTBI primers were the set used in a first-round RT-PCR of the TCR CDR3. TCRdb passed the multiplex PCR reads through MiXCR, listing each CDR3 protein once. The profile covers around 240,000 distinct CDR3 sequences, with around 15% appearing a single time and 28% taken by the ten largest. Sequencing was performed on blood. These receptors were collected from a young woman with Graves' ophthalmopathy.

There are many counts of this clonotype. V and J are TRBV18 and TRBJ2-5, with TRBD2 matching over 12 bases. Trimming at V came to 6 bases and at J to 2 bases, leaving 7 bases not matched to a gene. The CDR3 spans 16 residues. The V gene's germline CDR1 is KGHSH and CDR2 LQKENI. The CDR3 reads CASSQTSGGMQETQYF. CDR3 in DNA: TGTGCCAGCTCGCAGACTAGCGGGGGAATGCAAGAGACCCAGTACTTC.

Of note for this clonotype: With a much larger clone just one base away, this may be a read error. The chain's CDR3 is CANTTTKGGEKLFF. In DNA, the CDR3 is TGTGCCAATACCACGACAAAGGGCGGTGAAAAACTGTTTTTT. The chain is built from TRBV19 and TRBJ1-4; D not certain. The CDR3 is 14 amino acids. CDR1 is LNHDA, CDR2 SQIVND, per germline (reference sequence). The V gene lost 10 bases and the J gene lost 7 bases, with 19 bases spanning the gap.

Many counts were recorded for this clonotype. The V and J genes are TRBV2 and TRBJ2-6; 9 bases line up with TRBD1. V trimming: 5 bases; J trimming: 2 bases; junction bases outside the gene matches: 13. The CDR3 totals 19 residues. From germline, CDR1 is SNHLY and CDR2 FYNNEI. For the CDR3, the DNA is TGTGCCAGCAGTAAATTCCCGGGACAGGGAATTGCTGGGGCCAACGTCCTGACTTTC. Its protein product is CASSKFPGQGIAGANVLTF. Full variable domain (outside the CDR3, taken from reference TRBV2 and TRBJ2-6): EPEVTQTPSHQVTQMGQEVILRCVPISNHLYFYWYRQILGQKVEFLVSFYNNEISEKSEIFDDQFSVERPDGSNFTLKIRSTKLEDSAMYFCASSKFPGQGIAGANVLTFGAGSRLTVL.

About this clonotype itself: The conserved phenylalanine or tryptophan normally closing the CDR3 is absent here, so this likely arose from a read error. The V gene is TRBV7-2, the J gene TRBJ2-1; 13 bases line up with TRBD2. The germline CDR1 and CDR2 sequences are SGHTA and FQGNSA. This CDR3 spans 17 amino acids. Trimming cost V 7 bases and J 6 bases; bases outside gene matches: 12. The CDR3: CTSTLQTRTSGSNEQFL. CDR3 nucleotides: TGTACCAGCACCCTTCAGACACGGACTAGCGGGAGCAATGAGCAGTTCCTC.

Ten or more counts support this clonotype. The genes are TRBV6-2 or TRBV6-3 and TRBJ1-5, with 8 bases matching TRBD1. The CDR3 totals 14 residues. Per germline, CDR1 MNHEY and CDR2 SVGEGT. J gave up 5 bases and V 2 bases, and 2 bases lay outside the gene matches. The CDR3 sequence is CASSYATGDQPQHF. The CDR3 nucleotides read TGTGCCAGCAGTTACGCGACAGGGGATCAGCCCCAGCATTTT.

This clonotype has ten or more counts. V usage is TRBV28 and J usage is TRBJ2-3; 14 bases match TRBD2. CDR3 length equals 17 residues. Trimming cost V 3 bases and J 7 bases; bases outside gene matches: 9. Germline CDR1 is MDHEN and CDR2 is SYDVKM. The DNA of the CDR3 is TGTGCCAGCAGTTTGACTAGCGGGGGGGCGATGCGACATACGCAGTATTTT. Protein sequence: CASSLTSGGAMRHTQYF. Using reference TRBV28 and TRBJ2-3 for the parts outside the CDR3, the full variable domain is DVKVTQSSRYLVKRTGEKVFLECVQDMDHENMFWYRQDPGLGLRLIYFSYDVKMKEKGDIPEGYSVSREKKERFSLILESASTNQTSMYLCASSLTSGGAMRHTQYFGPGTRLTVL.

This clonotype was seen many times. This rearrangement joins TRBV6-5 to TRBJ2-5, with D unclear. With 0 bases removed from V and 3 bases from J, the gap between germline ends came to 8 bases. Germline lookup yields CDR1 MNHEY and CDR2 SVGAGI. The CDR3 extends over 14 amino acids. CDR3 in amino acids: CASSYSIRKETQYF. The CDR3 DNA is TGTGCCAGCAGTTACTCGATCCGAAAAGAGACCCAGTACTTC.

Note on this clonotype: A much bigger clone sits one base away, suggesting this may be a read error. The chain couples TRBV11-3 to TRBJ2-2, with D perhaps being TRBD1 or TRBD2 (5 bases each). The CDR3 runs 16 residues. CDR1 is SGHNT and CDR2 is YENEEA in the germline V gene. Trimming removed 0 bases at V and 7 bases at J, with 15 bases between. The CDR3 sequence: CASSLDGGARIGELFF. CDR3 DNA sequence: TGTGCCAGCAGCTTAGATGGGGGAGCCAGGATCGGGGAGCTGTTTTTT.